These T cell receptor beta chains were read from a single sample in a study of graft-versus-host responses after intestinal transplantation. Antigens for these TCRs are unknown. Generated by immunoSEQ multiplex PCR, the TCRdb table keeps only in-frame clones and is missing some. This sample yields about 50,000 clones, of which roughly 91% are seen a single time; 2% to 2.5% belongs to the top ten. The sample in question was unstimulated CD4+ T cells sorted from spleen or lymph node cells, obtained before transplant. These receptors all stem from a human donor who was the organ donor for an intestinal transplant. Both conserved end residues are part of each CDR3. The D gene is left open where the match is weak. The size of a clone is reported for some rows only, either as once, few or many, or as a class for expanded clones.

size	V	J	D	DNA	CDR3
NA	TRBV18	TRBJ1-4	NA	TGTGCCAGCTCACCACCGGCAGGGTTCGCAACTAATGAAAAACTGTTTTTT	CASSPPAGFATNEKLFF
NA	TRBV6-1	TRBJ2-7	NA	TGTGCCAGCAGTGAACGGTGGGCCCAAACTGAACCGTACGAGCAGTACTTC	CASSERWAQTEPYEQYF
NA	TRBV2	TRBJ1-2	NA	TGTGCCAGCCCTGGGACCAGGGAGGGGAAGGGCTACACCTTC	CASPGTREGKGYTF
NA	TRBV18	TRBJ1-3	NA	TGTGCCAGCTCAGACAACTCTGGAAACACCATATATTTT	CASSDNSGNTIYF
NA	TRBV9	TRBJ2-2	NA	TGTGCCAGCAGCGTAGCCTATTGGAGCTTCGGGGAGCTGTTTTTT	CASSVAYWSFGELFF
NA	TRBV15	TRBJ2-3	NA	TGTGCCACCAGGGGGGGGGCTGACACAGATACGCAGTATTTT	CATRGGADTDTQYF
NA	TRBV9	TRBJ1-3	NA	TGTGCCAGCAGCGTACTGGGGGGAAAAAGTAACACCATATATTTT	CASSVLGGKSNTIYF
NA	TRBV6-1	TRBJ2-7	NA	TGTGCCAGCAGTGACCGGGTGAGAGAGCAGTACTTC	CASSDRVREQYF
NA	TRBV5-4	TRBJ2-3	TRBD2	TGTGCCAGCAGCCCGACCGGGGAACTAGCGGGGGGAAATACGCAGTATTTT	CASSPTGELAGGNTQYF
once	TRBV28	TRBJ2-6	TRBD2	TGTGCCAGCAGTCCCTACCGTACACTCGGACTAGCGGGAGGGCAAGGGGCCAACGTCCTGACTTTC	CASSPYRTLGLAGGQGANVLTF
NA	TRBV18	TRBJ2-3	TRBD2	TGTGCCAGCTCACCAACTAGCGGGAGTTCGGGGGATACGCAGTATTTT	CASSPTSGSSGDTQYF
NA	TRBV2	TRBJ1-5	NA	TGTGCCAGCAGTGAAGGTCTAGGCACAGGTAATCAGCCCCAGCATTTT	CASSEGLGTGNQPQHF
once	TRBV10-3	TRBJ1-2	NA	TGTGCCATCAGTCGGACGGATAACTATGGCTACACCTTC	CAISRTDNYGYTF
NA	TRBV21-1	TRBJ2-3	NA	TGTGCCAGCAGCAGGGGCGGGAGCACAGATACGCAGTATTTT	CASSRGGSTDTQYF
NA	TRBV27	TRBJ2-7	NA	TGTGCCAGCAGTTTGAGTTGGCAACAGGGCTACGAGCAGTACTTC	CASSLSWQQGYEQYF
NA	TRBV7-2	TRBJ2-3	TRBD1	TGTGCCAGCAGCTTATGGGGACAGGGCGGCACAGATACGCAGTATTTT	CASSLWGQGGTDTQYF
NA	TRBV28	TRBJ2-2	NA	TGTGCCAGCAGTTGGGACACATACACCGGGGAGCTGTTTTTT	CASSWDTYTGELFF
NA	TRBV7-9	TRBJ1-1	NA	TGTGCCAGCAGCAGACCCCCAGGGACTGAAGCTTTCTTT	CASSRPPGTEAFF
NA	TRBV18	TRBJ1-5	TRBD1	TGTGCCAGCTCGGTCGACAGGGGCAATCAGCCCCAGCATTTT	CASSVDRGNQPQHF
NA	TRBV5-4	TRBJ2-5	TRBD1	TGTGCCAGCAGCCGCCGACAGGGCCAAGGAGAGACCCAGTACTTC	CASSRRQGQGETQYF
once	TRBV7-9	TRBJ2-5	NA	TGTGCCAGCAAAGACTTAGTTTCCTCGGGGGAGCAGTACTTC	CASKDLVSSGEQYF
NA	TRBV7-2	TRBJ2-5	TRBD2	TGTGCCAGCAGCTTAGCGCTACTAGCGGGAGCGGAGACCCAGTACTTC	CASSLALLAGAETQYF
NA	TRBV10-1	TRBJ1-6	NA	TGCGCCAGCAGTGACTCCTATAATTCACCCCTCCACTTT	CASSDSYNSPLHF
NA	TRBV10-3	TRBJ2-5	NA	TGTGCCATCAGTGAAGGAGGGGTAAGGGAGACCCAGTACTTC	CAISEGGVRETQYF
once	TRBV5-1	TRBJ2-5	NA	TGCGCCAGCAGCTTGTCCCAGGGGCCCCAAGAGACCCAGTACTTC	CASSLSQGPQETQYF
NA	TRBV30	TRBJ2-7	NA	TGTGCCTGGAATAGCGGTCCCTACGAGCAGTACTTC	CAWNSGPYEQYF
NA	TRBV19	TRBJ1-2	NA	TGTGCCAGTAGTATTCCCTTATTGCAGGGATATGGCTACACCTTC	CASSIPLLQGYGYTF
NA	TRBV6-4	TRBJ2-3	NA	TGTGCCAGCAGTGACTCTGGTTATGGGACCAGGACCACAGATACGCAGTATTTT	CASSDSGYGTRTTDTQYF
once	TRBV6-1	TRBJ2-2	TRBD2	TGTGCCAGCAGTGAAGGACTAGCGGGAAATCTCAACACCGGGGAGCTGTTTTTT	CASSEGLAGNLNTGELFF
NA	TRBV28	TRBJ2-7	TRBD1	TGTGCCAGTACAGCGGGACAGGGGGTCGACGAGCAGTACTTC	CASTAGQGVDEQYF
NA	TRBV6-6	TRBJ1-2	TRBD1	TGTGCCAGCAGTTCGTTGGACAGGGTACAGAAAGGCTACACCTTC	CASSSLDRVQKGYTF
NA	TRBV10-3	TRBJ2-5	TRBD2	TGTGCCATCAGTGAGTCGGGACTAGCGGGAGAGGGAGAGACCCAGTACTTC	CAISESGLAGEGETQYF
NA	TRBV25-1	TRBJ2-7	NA	TGTGCCAGCGAGTCGACGAGGGGCTACGAGCAGTACTTC	CASESTRGYEQYF
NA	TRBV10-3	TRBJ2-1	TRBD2	TGTGCCATCAGTGAGCGGGGGACTAGCGATGAGCAGTTCTTC	CAISERGTSDEQFF
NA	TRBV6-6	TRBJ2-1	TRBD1	TGTGCCGTCCCATCGGGACAGGGTTACAATGAGCAGTTCTTC	CAVPSGQGYNEQFF
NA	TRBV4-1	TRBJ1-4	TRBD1	TGCGCCAGCAGCGGACGACAGGGAGGGGAAGAAAAACTGTTTTTT	CASSGRQGGEEKLFF
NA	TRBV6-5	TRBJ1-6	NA	TGTGCCAGCAGTTACGGAGGATATAATTCACCCCTCCACTTT	CASSYGGYNSPLHF
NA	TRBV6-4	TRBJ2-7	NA	TGTGCCAGCAGTGACACTAAGCACTCCTACGAGCAGTACTTC	CASSDTKHSYEQYF
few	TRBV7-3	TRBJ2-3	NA	TGTGCCAGCAGCTTATCCCTAGATACGCAGTATTTT	CASSLSLDTQYF
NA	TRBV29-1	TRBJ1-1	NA	TGCAGCGCAGGAAGGTACCAGGGCACTGAAGCTTTCTTT	CSAGRYQGTEAFF
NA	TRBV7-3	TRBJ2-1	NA	TGTGCCAGCAGCTTAACGCGCCTAGCTCCCTACAATGAGCAGTTCTTC	CASSLTRLAPYNEQFF
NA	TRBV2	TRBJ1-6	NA	TGTGCCAGCAGGGCTCGGCAGGGGCGTAATTCACCCCTCCACTTT	CASRARQGRNSPLHF
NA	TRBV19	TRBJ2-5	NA	TGTGCCAGTAGTACTAGCGTCCAAGAGACCCAGTACTTC	CASSTSVQETQYF
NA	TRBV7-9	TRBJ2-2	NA	TGTGCCAGCAGCAAAGGACAGAAGAACACCGGGGAGCTGTTTTTT	CASSKGQKNTGELFF
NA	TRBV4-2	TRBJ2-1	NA	TGTGCCAGCAGCCAAGCCCAGACTGGCTCGAGCAATGAGCAGTTCTTC	CASSQAQTGSSNEQFF
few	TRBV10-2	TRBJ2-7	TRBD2	TGCGCCAGCAGTCCTCGCCTAGCGGGCCCCCCGGTCCTCTACGAGCAGTACTTC	CASSPRLAGPPVLYEQYF
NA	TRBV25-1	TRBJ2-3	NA	TGTGCCAGCAGTAAGAGGATTTTCACAGATACGCAGTATTTT	CASSKRIFTDTQYF
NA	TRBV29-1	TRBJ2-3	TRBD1	TGCAACGTTGGGGGGACAGGGACCACAGATACGCAGTATTTT	CNVGGTGTTDTQYF
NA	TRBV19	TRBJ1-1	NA	TGTGCCAGTAGTGCGACGACAGGGAACACTGAAGCTTTCTTT	CASSATTGNTEAFF
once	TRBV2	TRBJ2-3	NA	TGTGCCAGCAGTGTGGGAGGGGGCCTCGCAGATACGCAGTATTTT	CASSVGGGLADTQYF
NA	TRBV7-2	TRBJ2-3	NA	TGTGCCACCCAGCTTAGGGGCAGCGGTCCTATTAGCACAGATACGCAGTATTTT	CATQLRGSGPISTDTQYF
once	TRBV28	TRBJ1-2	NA	TGTGCCAGCAGTTTTGTGGCCAGGCTCTTTGGCTACACCTTC	CASSFVARLFGYTF
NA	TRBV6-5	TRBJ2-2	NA	TGTGCCAGCACCTCTCGGGGCAATGGGGGGGAGCTGTTTTTT	CASTSRGNGGELFF
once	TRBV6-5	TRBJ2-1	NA	TGTGCCAGCAGTTACTGGGATGAGCAGTTCTTC	CASSYWDEQFF
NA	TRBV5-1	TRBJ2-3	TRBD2	TGCGCCAGCAGCTTGGGGGTAGCGGGAGTTGGGGCAGATACGCAGTATTTT	CASSLGVAGVGADTQYF
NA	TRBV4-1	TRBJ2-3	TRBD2	TGCGCCAGCAGCCTACGACTAGCGGGATTCACAGATACGCAGTATTTT	CASSLRLAGFTDTQYF
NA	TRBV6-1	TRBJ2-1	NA	TGTGCCAGCACCGAACTAGTCACAGGTGAGCAGTTCTTC	CASTELVTGEQFF